This T cell receptor (beta chain) was retrieved from a study of blood T cell repertoires in COVID-19. Deletions cut 1 base from V and 1 base from J, with 8 bases between. The germline V gene encodes CDR1 SGHTS and CDR2 YDEGEE. The CDR3 covers 15 residues. Methods used by the authors: Estimation of nucleated cell counts was performed using reference gene primer amplification. TCRdb keeps only in-frame clones here, not all; method: immunoSEQ multiplex PCR. V and J calls and clone size are as listed in that table; D and trimming were resolved from the DNA. The sample holds roughly 200,000 clones; 75% to 85% are singletons and the top ten take 9.5% to 12%. A single count supports this clone. The Seattle patients, enrolled during active infection, were followed longitudinally.

Material for sequencing was peripheral blood. The chain recombines TRBV5-8 with TRBJ2-2, with a tentative D call TRBD2 (5 bases). This sequence was found in a woman in her forties with COVID-19, enrolled during active disease. CDR3 in amino acids: CASSLRTGNTGELFF. DNA of the CDR3: TGTGCCAGCAGCTTGAGGACTGGGAACACCGGGGAGCTGTTTTTT.